Presented here are 23 T cell receptor beta chains from one specimen sequenced in a study of blood T cells in healthy people across ages. A second PCR, run for about 7 to 11 cycles, used a sample-barcoded 5' primer plus a J-beta primer mix. Each CDR3 protein is one row after TCRdb ran MiXCR on the 5' RACE reads. The sample holds about a million distinct CDR3 sequences; around 54% are singletons and the top ten take about 21%. Sequenced input: blood. Receptors were obtained from a woman aged 55 to 70 in good health.

About this clonotype itself: At one end the junction does not follow the germline gene, possibly because of a read error. The chain employs TRBV27 and TRBJ2-4; possibly TRBD2 for D (6 bases). The germline gives CDR1 MNHEY, CDR2 SMNVEV (reference sequence). The CDR3 covers 16 residues. CDR3 DNA sequence: TGTGTCAGCAGTTTAAAATCGGGACTAGCCAAAAACATTCAGTACTTC. Translated: CVSSLKSGLAKNIQYF.

The gene calls are TRBV10-3 and TRBJ2-5, with 10 positions matching TRBD1. Germline V lookup: CDR1 ENHRY, CDR2 SYGVKD. The junction had 3 bases not matched to a gene; V was cut back by 9 bases and J by 2 bases. The CDR3 contains 13 residues. CDR3 bases: TGTGCCATAGGACAGGGGGTTCAAGAGACCCAGTACTTC. As protein: CAIGQGVQETQYF.

J is TRBJ2-5 and V is TRBV6-6; 13 positions match TRBD2. The CDR3 runs 16 residues. J gave up 5 bases and V 2 bases, and 5 bases lay outside the gene matches. Germline CDR1 MNHNY, CDR2 SVGAGI (reference sequence). This CDR3 is CASSYRTSGSGETQYF. The CDR3 nucleotides read TGTGCCAGCAGTTACCGGACTAGCGGGAGCGGGGAGACCCAGTACTTC.

This clonotype was seen more than once but under ten times. This chain connects TRBV4-1 to TRBJ2-5; 8 nucleotides agree with TRBD1. Looked up from germline, CDR1 is MGHRA and CDR2 is YSYEKL. The CDR3 extends over 15 amino acids. Trimming at V came to 0 bases and at J to 5 bases, leaving 5 bases not matched to a gene. CDR3 nucleotides: TGCGCCAGCAGCCAAGATAGGACAGGGCAGGAGACCCAGTACTTC. As protein: CASSQDRTGQETQYF.

This sequence joins TRBV11-2 and TRBJ2-3; a weak D match, TRBD1 (5 bases). Germline lookup yields CDR1 SGHAT and CDR2 FQNNGV. The V end lost 0 bases, the J end lost 6 bases, and 10 bases lay between the germline ends. The CDR3 has 14 amino acids. The CDR3 bases are TGTGCCAGCAGCTTAGATGGGTCAGGGGATACGCAGTATTTT. Its protein is CASSLDGSGDTQYF.

This sequence joins TRBV3-1 and TRBJ2-7, with unresolved D. The J call may be in error: the DNA end matches TRBJ2-5 better. The CDR3 covers 13 residues. Germline V gene data show CDR1 as LGHDT and CDR2 as YNNKEL (reference sequence). CDR3 bases: TGTGCCAGCAGCCACCTTGCTAAGGAGACCCAGTACTTC. Amino acid sequence: CASSHLAKETQYF.

This chain uses TRBV20-1 with TRBJ2-1; D is perhaps TRBD2 (5 bases). The germline V gene has CDR1 DFQATT and CDR2 SNEGSKA (reference sequence). The V gene lost 5 bases and the J gene lost 4 bases, with 21 bases spanning the gap. CDR3 length: 16 residues. CDR3 bases: TGCAGTGCTGGTCCCCCAAGCGGAGGAGATTACAATGAGCAGTTCTTC. Translated, it gives CSAGPPSGGDYNEQFF.

The chain carries TRBV15 and TRBJ2-7; D unresolved. Deletions cut 0 bases from V and 3 bases from J, with 12 bases between. Looked up from germline, CDR1 is LNHNV and CDR2 is YYDKDF (reference sequence). The CDR3 covers 15 residues. The CDR3 sequence: CATSRDFDWGYEQYF. The CDR3 nucleotides read TGTGCCACCAGCAGAGATTTTGACTGGGGCTACGAGCAGTACTTC.

This sequence joins TRBV4-2 and TRBJ2-7; tentatively, D is TRBD2 (6 bases). Germline lookup yields CDR1 LGHNA and CDR2 YNFKEQ. The CDR3 loop spans 16 amino acids. Trimming stripped 6 bases from V and 0 bases from J, with 18 bases between. CDR3 coding DNA: TGTGCCAGCAGTCAAAGATCCGGGAGTAGCTCCTACGAGCAGTACTTC. Its translation: CASSQRSGSSSYEQYF.

In its sample, this clonotype was seen a few times. The chain uses TRBV6-5 and TRBJ2-5; 9 nucleotides align to TRBD1. There are 14 residues in the CDR3. The trim removed 6 bases at V and 4 bases at J, leaving 6 bases unmatched. Germline V gene data show CDR1 as MNHEY and CDR2 as SVGAGI. DNA for the CDR3: TGTGCCAGCAGGGGACAGGGAGAGTTAGAGACCCAGTACTTC. This translates into CASRGQGELETQYF.

The chain has TRBV18 and TRBJ2-5; D remains unclear. V was pared by 8 bases and J by 0 bases, with 7 bases between. Germline V CDR1 and CDR2: KGHSH, LQKENI. The CDR3 sequence is 12 residues long. CDR3 DNA sequence: TGTGCCAGCGCAGTGTACCAAGAGACCCAGTACTTC. Amino acids: CASAVYQETQYF.

This clonotype was detected only a few times. This chain uses TRBV2 with TRBJ1-5, with 9 nucleotides matching TRBD1. The length of the CDR3 is 14 residues. J lost 5 bases, V lost 5 bases, and 4 bases had no gene match. CDR1 is SNHLY and CDR2 is FYNNEI in the germline V gene. CDR3 loop: CASSMDRGDQPQHF. For the CDR3, the DNA is TGTGCCAGCAGTATGGACAGGGGTGATCAGCCCCAGCATTTT.

Concerning this clonotype: The junction does not match germline at one end; this may be a read error. This chain links TRBV20-1 with TRBJ2-3; D gene unclear. The CDR3 has 14 amino acids. Germline CDR1 reads DFQATT; CDR2 reads SNEGSKA (reference sequence). This chain's CDR3 is CSASGVASTDTQYF. The CDR3 bases are TGCAGCGCTAGTGGGGTCGCTAGCACAGATACGCAGTATTTT.

This chain's CDR3 is CASNLQGKTYEQYF. The CDR3 DNA follows: TGTGCCAGCAACCTACAGGGAAAGACCTACGAGCAGTACTTC. This chain joins TRBV2 and TRBJ2-4; the D gene is possibly TRBD1 (6 bases). The end of the DNA fits TRBJ2-7 better, so the J call may be wrong. The CDR3 consists of 14 residues. Germline V CDR1 and CDR2: SNHLY, FYNNEI.

This chain joins TRBV7-2 and TRBJ2-1; TRBD1 is a possible D gene (5 bases). V dropped 3 bases and J dropped 5 bases, with 14 bases sitting between them. Germline assignment: CDR1 SGHTA and CDR2 FQGNSA. This CDR3 has 15 residues. The CDR3 region is CASSFRGLRDNEQFF. The DNA for the CDR3 is TGTGCCAGCAGCTTTAGGGGCCTAAGGGACAATGAGCAGTTCTTC.

The V call is TRBV7-9, the J call TRBJ1-2; D is possibly TRBD1 (6 bases). Between the trimmed V and J ends, which lost 2 bases and 8 bases, there was a span of 18 bases. CDR3 length: 15 amino acids. CDR1 SEHNR and CDR2 FQNEAQ come from the germline V gene (reference sequence). The CDR3 sequence is CASSLTSQGSTGYTF. Written as DNA, the CDR3 is TGTGCCAGCAGCTTAACGAGCCAGGGGAGTACCGGCTACACCTTC.

The rearrangement uses TRBV5-1 and TRBJ2-7; D not resolved. This CDR3 is 14 amino acids long. V lost 1 base to trimming and J lost 3 bases, with 11 bases between them. Germline V gives CDR1 SGHRS, CDR2 YFSETQ. CDR3 sequence reads: CASSLKDTNYEQYF. The CDR3 region has the DNA TGCGCCAGCAGCTTGAAAGACACGAACTACGAGCAGTACTTC.

CDR3 nucleotide sequence: TGTGCCAGCCAGAGACAGGGTGACTCCTACGAGCAGTACTTC. This codes for CASQRQGDSYEQYF. The chain joins TRBV6-1 to TRBJ2-7; 7 bases agree with TRBD1. V was pared by 8 bases and J by 0 bases, with 7 bases of the junction left unmatched. This CDR3 comprises 14 residues. Germline V gene data show CDR1 as MNHNS and CDR2 as SASEGT.

The chain links TRBV27 to TRBJ2-7; 9 bases map to TRBD2. Losses at the gene ends were 5 bases for V and 6 bases for J; bases not matched to a gene: 11. The CDR3 is 15 residues long. Germline loops: CDR1 MNHEY, CDR2 SMNVEV (reference sequence). CDR3 nucleotides: TGTGCCAGCAGTGGAAGACTAGCGGCCGTCCGCGAGCAGTACTTC. As protein: CASSGRLAAVREQYF.

The chain combines TRBV29-1 with TRBJ1-2, with D perhaps TRBD1 (5 bases). In germline, CDR1 is SQVTM, CDR2 ANQGSEA. V was shortened by 7 bases and J by 0 bases, with 12 bases between the two germline ends. The CDR3 contains 13 residues. As DNA, the CDR3 is TGCAGCGCTGCAGGGTGGTCTAACTATGGCTACACCTTC. Protein: CSAAGWSNYGYTF.

V gene TRBV27 combines with J gene TRBJ2-3, with D unclear. This CDR3 contains 15 residues. The ends were cut back, 8 bases at V and 1 base at J, with 16 bases in the middle. From germline, CDR1 is MNHEY and CDR2 SMNVEV (reference sequence). CDR3 loop: CASSRGVLGTDTQYF. The CDR3 nucleotides are TGTGCCAGCTCCCGAGGAGTATTAGGCACAGATACGCAGTATTTT.

The chain uses TRBV6-2 or TRBV6-3 and TRBJ2-2; D is unresolved. CDR1 and CDR2 (germline): MNHEY, SVGEGT. This CDR3 region has 13 residues. V gave up 0 bases and J gave up 4 bases, with 3 bases separating them. CDR3 amino acids: CASSYSPTGELFF. As DNA, the CDR3 is TGTGCCAGCAGTTACTCTCCCACCGGGGAGCTGTTTTTT.

This clonotype has ten or more counts. The chain combines TRBV29-1 with TRBJ2-3; D may be TRBD2 (5 bases). The CDR3 is 14 amino acids. From germline, CDR1 is SQVTM and CDR2 ANQGSEA. V gave up 0 bases and J gave up 7 bases, with 14 bases separating them. The CDR3 nucleotides are TGCAGCGTTGAAGATCCGCTAGCTGATTATACGCAGTATTTT. It is translated as CSVEDPLADYTQYF.